This TCR beta chain is from a study of T-cell reconstitution after alpha-beta-depleted transplantation in children. Findings of the study overall: Some patients showed high day-60 TCRbeta diversity, which derived from surviving recipient T cells and thymic progenitors. The main origin of T-cell counts and diversity one year after transplant was newly produced T cells. Reportedly, only several hundred clones from non-depleted graft cells drove alpha-beta T-cell counts at about two months.

Worth noting for this clonotype: Its antigen is unknown.

CDR1 and CDR2 (germline): WSHSY, SAAADI. Between the trimmed V and J ends, which lost 5 bases and 2 bases, there was a span of 7 bases. This CDR3 comprises 12 residues. TCRbeta library preparation incorporated unique molecular identifiers. In TCRdb, the PCR reads were re-called with MiXCR into one record per CDR3 protein. The sample holds over 400,000 distinct CDR3 sequences, roughly 43% seen once. This TCR was recovered from a girl aged 2 to 9 with aplastic anemia, due to receive a stem cell transplant. This rearrangement joins TRBV10-2 to TRBJ2-7; the D is unclear. This sample comprised PBMCs, obtained before TCRalphabeta/CD19-depleted stem cell transplant. The CDR3 nucleotides read TGCGCCAGCAGTACTCGCACCTACGAGCAGTACTTC. The encoded protein is CASSTRTYEQYF.